This paragraph covers one T cell receptor beta chain sequence. V was pared by 4 bases and J by 3 bases, with 3 bases of the junction left unmatched. This CDR3 region has 14 residues. Per the germline V gene, CDR1 is SGHNT and CDR2 is YYREEE (reference sequence). This record belongs to a study of blood T cell repertoires in COVID-19. Study details: Samples of COVID-19 (acute and convalescent) were obtained from the United States, Italy and Spain. Sample material is recorded as cDNA or gDNA derived from T cells, B-cell-depleted T cells, or PBMCs.

Authors' analysis steps: The authors estimated nucleated cell counts from reference gene primer amplification. Produced via immunoSEQ multiplex PCR; TCRdb's table is partial and in-frame only. Clonal size and the V and J genes are those of that table, whereas D and trimming came from the DNA. The sample lists just over 90,000 clones; 90% were seen once. The sample consisted of peripheral blood. This receptor was obtained from a human donor with active COVID-19. The donor label of this sample is uncertain. V gene TRBV5-4 combines with J gene TRBJ2-5, with TRBD1 identical over 10 bases. The CDR3 reads CASSLGTGEETQYF. The CDR3 region has the DNA TGTGCCAGCAGCCTAGGGACAGGGGAAGAGACCCAGTACTTC.